This T cell receptor (beta chain) was sequenced for a study of long-term antiretroviral therapy in people with HIV (dated by TCRdb to between 2021 and 2024). The study in broad terms: The earliest samples were collected about a decade before the 2015 WHO recommendation for immediate ART, when ART was typically delayed until CD4 counts fell. About 35% of the 30 participants with HIV were female. No cross-contamination during QIAcube processing was seen in test extractions of a monoclonal T-cell line run alongside roughly 30 polyclonal samples. A total of about 180 cryopreserved PBMC samples were contributed to the cohort by 30 adults with confirmed HIV infection, with samples collected serially over a mean of roughly six years (range 1-12). A retrospective serial study tested whether changes in peripheral blood TRB repertoire composition and diversity were associated with ART initiation and durable HIV suppression. The paper's findings and limits, for the study overall: The repertoire was dominated across all time points by expanded TRB clones identified before ART initiation, although this dominance was seen to fluctuate and to decrease in many PLHIV after ART. No data were available on ART adherence, viral resistance or therapy changes, limiting inferences about post-ART repertoire changes. HIV repertoires had narrower CDR3 length ranges than controls, and the network structure suggested an antigen-experienced repertoire that shifted only slightly toward naive after ART. Unsorted PBMC were profiled instead of sorted CD4+ and CD8+ T cells because pre-ART samples had limited cell numbers. Starting ART was linked to a significant rise in TRB diversity, yet even after long-term ART the diversity remained significantly lower than in transplant donor controls. Owing to limited PBMC availability, only the TCR beta chain was sequenced, without alpha chain pairing. The samples span the years 2004 to 2017, and the ART regimens used may be less effective than current regimens.

The immunoSEQ hsTCRB v3.0 assay was used at survey level resolution to sequence the TRB variable region. The target sequencing depth for TRB was roughly 40,000-55,000 T-cell genomes per sample. TRB libraries were pooled and sequenced on an Illumina MiSeq using a v3 150-cycle kit. As for the original processing: Analysis of repertoires was carried out in R inside a reproducible Nextflow workflow spanning QC, data transformation and analysis. Custom analyses were implemented in LymphoSeq2, an R package for AIRR-Seq data exploration. After excluding several samples that yielded fewer than 5000 total TRB sequences, 188 HIV repertoires remained for analysis. Among the roughly 190 retained HIV repertoires, 55 to 65 were collected before ART initiation and 120 to 140 were collected after ART initiation. Each repertoire was downsampled to 5000 TRB nucleotide sequences, and summary statistics were averaged across 100 downsampling iterations. The analysis kept only TRB sequences whose CDR3 regions were at least seven amino acids long. Diversity was measured with a Shannon entropy-derived clonality score and the Gini coefficient. In the repertoire networks, any two of the top 5000 CDR3 amino acid sequences were linked whenever the two sequences differed by an edit distance of one. Antigen specificity groups and MHC restriction were predicted for TRB CDR3 amino acid sequences with GLIPH2. CDR3 amino acid sequences were matched against VDJdb and McPAS-TCR to flag known CMV, EBV, HIV or tissue antigen associations. Pre-ART, post-ART and control groups were compared with Wilcoxon signed-rank tests and Holm-Bonferroni correction. In TCRdb, the immuneACCESS table is reduced to in-frame sequences with V and J assigned. These tables do not hold every clone; where another copy was compared, an unresolved V gene accounts for under half, and the others remain unexplained. The D gene and trimming were derived from the DNA, and the V and J assignments and clone size from that table. The sample table contains 16,000 or so clones; only one count was recorded for approximately 84% of them. The ten largest clones take up around 5.2% of the sample.

Worth noting for this clone: The clone's antigen remains unknown. No much larger clone exists at a distance of one base, and base qualities are not known.

Inclusion was restricted to participants for whom at least one PBMC sample before ART initiation and at least two post-ART samples were available. Every participant with HIV received treatment in the United States of America. Before DNA extraction, cryopreserved samples of roughly 1-10 million PBMC were thawed and washed. At the time of the earliest PBMC sample for each participant with HIV, ages ranged from 23 to 54 years. PBMC samples were contributed by each participant from 1-4 timepoints before ART initiation and 2-8 timepoints after ART initiation, with a median of 7 samples. For every participant, serial HIV viral load, CD4+ T-cell count, ART history and demographic data were obtained. Genomic DNA was extracted from unsorted PBMC with a Qiagen kit on a QIAcube, with processing performed in batches of 12 samples. The CDR3 measures 14 amino acids from cysteine to phenylalanine. Only the CDR3 DNA stays, 42 bases, in frame from base 1. V is pruned by 8 bases and J by 0 bases, leaving 8 bases of the junction without a gene match. Looking up the germline V gene yields CDR1 SQVTM and CDR2 ANQGSEA.

The sample in question was unsorted PBMCs, obtained 0.5 years after starting antiretroviral therapy. Rearrangement joined TRBV29-1 to TRBJ2-7, with 9 middle bases fitting TRBD1. This sequence was found in a woman aged 40-49 years with HIV. The nucleotides are TGCAGCATCACCCCGGGACAGGGCTCCTACGAGCAGTACTTC. Its amino acids are CSITPGQGSYEQYF.